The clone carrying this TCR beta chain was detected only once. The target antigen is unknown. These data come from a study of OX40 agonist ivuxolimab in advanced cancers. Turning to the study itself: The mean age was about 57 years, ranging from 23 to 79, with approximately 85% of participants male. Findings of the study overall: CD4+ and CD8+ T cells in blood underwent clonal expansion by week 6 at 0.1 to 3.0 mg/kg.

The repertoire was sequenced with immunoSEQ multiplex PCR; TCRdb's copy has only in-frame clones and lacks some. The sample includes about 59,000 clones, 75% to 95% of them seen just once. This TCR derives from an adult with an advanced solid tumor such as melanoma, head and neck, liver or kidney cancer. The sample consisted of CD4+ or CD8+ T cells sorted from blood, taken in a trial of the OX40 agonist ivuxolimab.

In DNA, the CDR3 is TGTGCCAGCAGTGAAAATTCGGGTTTCTCTGGAAACACCATATATTTT. Translating gives CASSENSGFSGNTIYF. The chain uses TRBV6-1 and TRBJ1-3, with D hard to call. Germline lookup yields CDR1 MNHNS and CDR2 SASEGT. The CDR3 has 16 residues. The V end lost 2 bases, the J end lost 0 bases, and 11 bases lay between the germline ends.